Listed here are 2 T cell receptor beta chains from one sample, sequenced in a study of blood T cells in healthy people across ages. Then a second PCR, running about 6 to 12 cycles, was carried out with a sample-barcoded 5' primer and a J-beta primer mix. From the 5' RACE reads, TCRdb called clonotypes with MiXCR, one entry per CDR3 protein. The sample lists roughly 2 million distinct CDR3 sequences; 49% were seen once. Source material: blood. The receptors come from a woman between 40 and 55 years old in good health.

This clonotype appeared a few times. One end of the junction does not line up with germline, which may come from a read error. The chain links TRBV4-2 to TRBJ2-7, with TRBD1 matching 8 bases. Looked up from germline, CDR1 is LGHNA and CDR2 is YNFKEQ. This CDR3 has 15 amino acids. The CDR3 loop is CASSRTPGQDGEQYF. CDR3 nucleotides: TGTGCTAGCAGCCGAACGCCGGGACAGGACGGCGAGCAGTACTTC.

This clonotype was seen a few times. The rearrangement joins TRBV5-1 to TRBJ2-3; D is ambiguous. This CDR3 spans 15 amino acids. V dropped 3 bases and J dropped 0 bases, with 11 bases sitting between them. The germline gives CDR1 SGHRS, CDR2 YFSETQ. CDR3 in amino acids: CASSSPEISTDTQYF. CDR3 in DNA: TGCGCCAGCAGCTCGCCGGAGATCAGCACAGATACGCAGTATTTT.